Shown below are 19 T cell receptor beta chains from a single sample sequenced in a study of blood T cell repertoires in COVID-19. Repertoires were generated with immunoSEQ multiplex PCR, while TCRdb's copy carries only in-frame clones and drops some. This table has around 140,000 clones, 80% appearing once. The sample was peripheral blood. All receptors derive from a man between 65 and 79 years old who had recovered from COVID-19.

DNA for the CDR3: TGTGCCAGTATGGCGGGAGGAGACGAGCAGTACTTC. Translating gives CASMAGGDEQYF. The chain carries TRBV19 and TRBJ2-7, with 8 bases fitting TRBD2. The V gene end was trimmed by 7 bases and the J gene end by 5 bases; junction bases not matched to a gene: 4. Germline CDR1 reads LNHDA; CDR2 reads SQIVND (reference sequence). This CDR3 is 12 amino acids long.

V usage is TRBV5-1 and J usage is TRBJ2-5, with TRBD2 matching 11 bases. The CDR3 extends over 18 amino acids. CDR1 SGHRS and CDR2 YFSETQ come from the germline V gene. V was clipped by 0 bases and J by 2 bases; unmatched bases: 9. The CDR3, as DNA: TGCGCCAGCAGCTTGGGGGTAGCGGGAGGGACTCGACAAGAGACCCAGTACTTC. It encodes CASSLGVAGGTRQETQYF.

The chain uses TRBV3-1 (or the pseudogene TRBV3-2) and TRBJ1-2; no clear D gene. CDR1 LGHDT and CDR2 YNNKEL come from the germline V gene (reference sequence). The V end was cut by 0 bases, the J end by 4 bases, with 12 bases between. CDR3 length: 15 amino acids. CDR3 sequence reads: CASSQDSSVPYGYTF. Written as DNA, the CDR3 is TGTGCCAGCAGCCAAGACTCCAGTGTCCCCTATGGCTACACCTTC.

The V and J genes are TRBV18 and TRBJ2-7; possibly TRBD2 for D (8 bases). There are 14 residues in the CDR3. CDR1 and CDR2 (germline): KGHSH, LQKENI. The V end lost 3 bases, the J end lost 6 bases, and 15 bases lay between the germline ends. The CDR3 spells CASSPGLGGPEQYF. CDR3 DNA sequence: TGTGCCAGCTCACCGGGACTAGGGGGCCCCGAGCAGTACTTC.

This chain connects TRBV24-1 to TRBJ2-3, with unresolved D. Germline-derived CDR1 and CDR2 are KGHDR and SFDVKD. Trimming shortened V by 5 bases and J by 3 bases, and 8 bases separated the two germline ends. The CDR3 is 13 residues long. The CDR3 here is CATSGVGTDTQYF. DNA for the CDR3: TGTGCCACCAGTGGGGTCGGGACAGATACGCAGTATTTT.

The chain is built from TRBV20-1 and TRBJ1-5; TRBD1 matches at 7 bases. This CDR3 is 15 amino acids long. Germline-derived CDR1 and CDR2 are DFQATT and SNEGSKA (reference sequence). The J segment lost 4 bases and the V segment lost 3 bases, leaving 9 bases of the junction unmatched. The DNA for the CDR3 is TGCAGTGCTAGTACCGGGACAGAAGAGAATCAGCCCCAGCATTTT. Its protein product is CSASTGTEENQPQHF.

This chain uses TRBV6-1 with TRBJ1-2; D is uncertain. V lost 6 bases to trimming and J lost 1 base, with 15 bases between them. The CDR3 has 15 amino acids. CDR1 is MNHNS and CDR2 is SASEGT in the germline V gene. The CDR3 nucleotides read TGTGCCAGCAGCAAACCGTCCCTACTTAACTATGGCTACACCTTC. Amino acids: CASSKPSLLNYGYTF.

CDR3 sequence: CASSPLPSGDEQYF. The CDR3 DNA is TGTGCCAGCTCACCACTGCCTAGCGGGGACGAGCAGTACTTC. The chain recombines TRBV18 with TRBJ2-7, with TRBD2 matching 9 bases. There are 14 residues in the CDR3. In germline, CDR1 is KGHSH, CDR2 LQKENI. The V segment lost 1 base and the J segment 5 bases; nucleotides outside the gene matches: 3.

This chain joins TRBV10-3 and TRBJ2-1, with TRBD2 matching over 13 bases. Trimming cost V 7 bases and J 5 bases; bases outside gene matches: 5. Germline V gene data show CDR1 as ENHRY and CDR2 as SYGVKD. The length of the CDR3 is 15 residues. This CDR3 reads CAITRTSGGNNEQFF. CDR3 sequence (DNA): TGTGCCATCACTAGGACTAGCGGGGGAAACAATGAGCAGTTCTTC.

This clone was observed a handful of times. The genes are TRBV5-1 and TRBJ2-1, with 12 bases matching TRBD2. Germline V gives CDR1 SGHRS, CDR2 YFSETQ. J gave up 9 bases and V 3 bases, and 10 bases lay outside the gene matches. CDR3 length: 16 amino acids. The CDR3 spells CASSSTSGSGRVEQFF. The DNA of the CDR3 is TGCGCCAGCAGCTCGACTAGCGGGAGTGGGAGGGTTGAGCAGTTCTTC.

In DNA form, the CDR3 reads TGTGCCAGCAGCTTGGGACAGTCCAGGAACACTAATGAAAAACTGTTTTTT. Encoded protein: CASSLGQSRNTNEKLFF. The chain joins TRBV7-9 to TRBJ1-4; TRBD1 agrees at 7 bases. After removal of 3 bases from V and 2 bases from J, the junction contained 9 bases not matched to a gene. The CDR3 contains 17 residues. CDR1 SEHNR and CDR2 FQNEAQ come from the germline V gene (reference sequence).

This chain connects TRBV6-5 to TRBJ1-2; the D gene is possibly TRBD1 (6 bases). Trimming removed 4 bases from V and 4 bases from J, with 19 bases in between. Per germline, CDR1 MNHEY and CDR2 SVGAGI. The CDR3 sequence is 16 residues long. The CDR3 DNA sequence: TGTGCCAGCAGTTCCTGGGATGACAGGTTCTTCTATGGCTACACCTTC. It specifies CASSSWDDRFFYGYTF.

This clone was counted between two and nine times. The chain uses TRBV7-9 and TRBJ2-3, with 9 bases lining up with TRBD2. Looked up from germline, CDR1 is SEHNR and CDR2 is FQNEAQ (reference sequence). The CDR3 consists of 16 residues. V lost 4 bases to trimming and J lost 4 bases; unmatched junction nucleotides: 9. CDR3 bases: TGTGCCAGCAGCTCGGCTAGCGGGAACTATCCAGATACGCAGTATTTT. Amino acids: CASSSASGNYPDTQYF.

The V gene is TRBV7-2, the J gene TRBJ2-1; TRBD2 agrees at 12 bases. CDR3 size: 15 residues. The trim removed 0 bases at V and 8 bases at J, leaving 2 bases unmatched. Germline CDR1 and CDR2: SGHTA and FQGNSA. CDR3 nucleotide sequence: TGTGCCAGCAGCTTAGCGGGACTAGCGGGCGATGAGCAGTTCTTC. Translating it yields CASSLAGLAGDEQFF.

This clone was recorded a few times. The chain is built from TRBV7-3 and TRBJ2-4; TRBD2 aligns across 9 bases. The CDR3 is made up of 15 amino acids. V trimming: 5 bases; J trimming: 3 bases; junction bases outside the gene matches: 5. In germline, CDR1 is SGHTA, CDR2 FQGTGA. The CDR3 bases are TGTGCCAGCAGCCCCGGCGGGGGGGGCAAAAACATTCAGTACTTC. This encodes CASSPGGGGKNIQYF.

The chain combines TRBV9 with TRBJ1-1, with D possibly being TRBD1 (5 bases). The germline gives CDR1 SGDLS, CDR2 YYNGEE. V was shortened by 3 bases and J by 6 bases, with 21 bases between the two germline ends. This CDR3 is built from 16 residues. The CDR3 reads CASSGPGTQGLSEAFF. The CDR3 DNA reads TGTGCCAGCAGCGGGCCCGGGACTCAGGGACTATCTGAAGCTTTCTTT.

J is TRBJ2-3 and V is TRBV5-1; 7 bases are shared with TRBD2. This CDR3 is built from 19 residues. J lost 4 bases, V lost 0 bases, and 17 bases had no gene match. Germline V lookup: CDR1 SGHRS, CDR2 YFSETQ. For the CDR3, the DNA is TGCGCCAGCAGCTTGGATAAGACTGGCGGGAGAAGGTTTGCAGATACGCAGTATTTT. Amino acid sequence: CASSLDKTGGRRFADTQYF.

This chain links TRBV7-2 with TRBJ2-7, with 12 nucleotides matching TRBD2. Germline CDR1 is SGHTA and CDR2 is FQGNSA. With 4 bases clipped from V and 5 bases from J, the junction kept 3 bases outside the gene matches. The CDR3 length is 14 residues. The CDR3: CASSSWTSGNEQYF. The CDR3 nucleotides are TGTGCCAGCAGCTCCTGGACTAGCGGGAACGAGCAGTACTTC. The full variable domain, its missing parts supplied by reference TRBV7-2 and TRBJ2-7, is GAGVSQSPSNKVTEKGKDVELRCDPISGHTALYWYRQSLGQGLEFLIYFQGNSAPDKSGLPSDRFSAERTGGSVSTLTIQRTQQEDSAVYLCASSSWTSGNEQYFGPGTRLTVT.

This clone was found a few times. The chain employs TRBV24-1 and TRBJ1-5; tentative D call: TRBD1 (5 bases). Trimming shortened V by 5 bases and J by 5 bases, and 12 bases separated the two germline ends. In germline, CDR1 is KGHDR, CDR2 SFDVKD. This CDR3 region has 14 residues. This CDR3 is CATSVRGAYQPQHF. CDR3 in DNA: TGTGCCACCAGTGTAAGGGGCGCGTATCAGCCCCAGCATTTT.